This T cell receptor (beta chain) was captured by sequencing in a study of control samples from healthy donors and cancer patients. The CDR3 consists of 13 residues. Germline CDR1 and CDR2: MNHEY and SVGAGI. The V end lost 4 bases, the J end lost 6 bases, and 12 bases lay between the germline ends. Repertoires were generated with immunoSEQ multiplex PCR, while TCRdb's copy carries only in-frame clones and drops some. The data show 150,000 to 180,000 clones, around 95% seen once. This receptor was identified in a man between 40 and 49 years old in good health. Sequenced: blood. The chain is built from TRBV6-5 and TRBJ1-2, with unresolved D. The CDR3 is CASSFRDENGYTF. The CDR3 nucleotides read TGTGCCAGCAGTTTCCGTGATGAGAATGGCTACACCTTC.